This T cell receptor (beta chain) comes out of a study of blood T cell repertoires in COVID-19. Overall study context: T cells, B-cell-depleted T cells, or PBMCs supplied cDNA or gDNA.

Germline V gene lookup returns CDR1 ENHRY and CDR2 SYGVKD. Losses at the gene ends were 2 bases for V and 5 bases for J; bases not matched to a gene: 7. CDR3 length: 15 residues. As handled by the study authors: Amplification from reference gene primers served as the basis for estimated nucleated cell counts. Using immunoSEQ multiplex PCR, the repertoire was profiled, and TCRdb retains in-frame clones only, with some absent. V, J and clone size derive from that table, while D and trimming were established from the DNA sequence. The repertoire holds about 170,000 clones, with around 78% as singletons.

The specimen sequenced was PBMCs or T cells enriched from blood (not recorded which). This chain uses TRBV10-3 with TRBJ2-3, with 7 positions matching TRBD1. This TCR came from a woman aged 50 to 60 who had recovered from COVID-19. The CDR3: CAISERGRVVDTQYF. CDR3 sequence (DNA): TGTGCCATCAGTGAGAGGGGGCGCGTGGTAGATACGCAGTATTTT.